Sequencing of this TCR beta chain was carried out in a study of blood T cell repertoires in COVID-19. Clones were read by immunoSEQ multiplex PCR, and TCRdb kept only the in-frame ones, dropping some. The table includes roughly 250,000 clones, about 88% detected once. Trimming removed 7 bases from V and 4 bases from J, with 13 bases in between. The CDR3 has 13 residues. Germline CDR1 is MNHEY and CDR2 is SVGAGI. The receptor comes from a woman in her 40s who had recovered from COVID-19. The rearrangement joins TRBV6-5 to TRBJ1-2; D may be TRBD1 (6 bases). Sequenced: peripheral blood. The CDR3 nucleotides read TGTGCCAGCACGGAGGGGGGGCTCTATGGCTACACCTTC. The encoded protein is CASTEGGLYGYTF.